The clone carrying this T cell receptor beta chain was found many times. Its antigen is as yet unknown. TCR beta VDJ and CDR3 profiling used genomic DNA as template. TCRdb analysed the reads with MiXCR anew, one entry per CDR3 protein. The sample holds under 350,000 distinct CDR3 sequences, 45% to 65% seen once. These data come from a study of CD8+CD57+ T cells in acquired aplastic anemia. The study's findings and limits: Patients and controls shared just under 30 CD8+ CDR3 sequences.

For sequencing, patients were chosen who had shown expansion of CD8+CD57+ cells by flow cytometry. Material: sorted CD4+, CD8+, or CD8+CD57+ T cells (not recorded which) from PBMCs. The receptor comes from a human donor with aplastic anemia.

The CDR3 loop reads CASSGRTSPTGELFF. The CDR3 nucleotides are TGTGCCAGTAGTGGGCGGACTAGCCCGACCGGGGAGCTGTTTTTT. The chain carries TRBV19 and TRBJ2-2; TRBD2 aligns across 8 bases. The CDR3 loop spans 15 amino acids. CDR1 and CDR2 (germline): LNHDA, SQIVND (reference sequence). The V segment lost 5 bases and the J segment 5 bases; nucleotides outside the gene matches: 7.